This T cell receptor (beta chain) was recovered during a study of blood T cell repertoires in COVID-19. At the level of the study: The samples span acute and convalescent COVID-19 from the United States, Italy and Spain. The analysed material was cDNA or gDNA that came from T cells, B-cell-depleted T cells, or PBMCs.

V lost 7 bases and J lost 6; bases outside the gene matches: 9. The CDR3 extends over 14 amino acids. CDR1 and CDR2 (germline): MGHRA, YSYEKL. In the source study's methods: Estimated nucleated cell counts came from reference gene primer amplification. Clones were sequenced by immunoSEQ multiplex PCR, and TCRdb holds only the in-frame ones, with some missing. The D gene and trimming were derived from the DNA, and the V and J assignments and clone size from that table. The sample contains some 70,000 clones, roughly 81% of which appear only once. Specimen: peripheral blood. This receptor was obtained from a woman between 65 and 79 years old with acute or convalescent COVID-19. The gene calls are TRBV4-1 and TRBJ2-7, with TRBD1 identical over 10 bases. CDR3 region: CASTSGTGAAEQYF. DNA of the CDR3: TGCGCCAGCACTTCCGGGACAGGGGCCGCCGAGCAGTACTTC.